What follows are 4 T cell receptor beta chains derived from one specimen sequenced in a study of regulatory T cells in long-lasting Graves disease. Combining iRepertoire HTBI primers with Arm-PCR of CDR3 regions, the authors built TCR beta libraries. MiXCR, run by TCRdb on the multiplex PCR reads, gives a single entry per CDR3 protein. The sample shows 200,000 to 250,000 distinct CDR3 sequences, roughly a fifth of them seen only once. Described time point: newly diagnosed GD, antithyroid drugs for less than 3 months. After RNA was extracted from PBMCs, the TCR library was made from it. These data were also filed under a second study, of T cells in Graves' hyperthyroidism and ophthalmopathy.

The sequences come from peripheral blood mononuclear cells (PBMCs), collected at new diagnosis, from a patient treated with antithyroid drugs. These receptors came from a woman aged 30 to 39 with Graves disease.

CDR3 nucleotides: TGTGCCAGCAGTTACGGGGTGCAGGGGGCCCACGAGCAGTACTTC. It encodes CASSYGVQGAHEQYF. The chain joins TRBV12-3 or TRBV12-4 to TRBJ2-7, with 8 nucleotides matching TRBD1. V lost 4 bases, J lost 5 bases, and 10 bases stayed unmatched. This CDR3 has 15 residues.

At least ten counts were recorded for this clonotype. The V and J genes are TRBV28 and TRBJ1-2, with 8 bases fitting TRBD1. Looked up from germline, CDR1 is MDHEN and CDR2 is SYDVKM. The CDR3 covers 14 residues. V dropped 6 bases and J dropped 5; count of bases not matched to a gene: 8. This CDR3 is CASSLGQGGYGYTF. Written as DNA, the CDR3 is TGTGCCAGCAGCCTAGGACAGGGCGGGTATGGCTACACCTTC.

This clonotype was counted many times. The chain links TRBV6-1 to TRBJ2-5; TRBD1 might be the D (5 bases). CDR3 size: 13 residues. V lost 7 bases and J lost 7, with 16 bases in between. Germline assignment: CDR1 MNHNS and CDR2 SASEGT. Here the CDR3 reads CASTESRGRTQYF. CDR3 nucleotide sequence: TGTGCCAGCACCGAATCTAGGGGTCGGACCCAGTACTTC.

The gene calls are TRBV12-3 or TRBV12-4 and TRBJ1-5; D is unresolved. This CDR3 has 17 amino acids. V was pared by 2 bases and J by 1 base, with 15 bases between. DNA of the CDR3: TGTGCCAGCAGTTTAATGGTTTGGCAGCCAAGCAATCAGCCCCAGCATTTT. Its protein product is CASSLMVWQPSNQPQHF.